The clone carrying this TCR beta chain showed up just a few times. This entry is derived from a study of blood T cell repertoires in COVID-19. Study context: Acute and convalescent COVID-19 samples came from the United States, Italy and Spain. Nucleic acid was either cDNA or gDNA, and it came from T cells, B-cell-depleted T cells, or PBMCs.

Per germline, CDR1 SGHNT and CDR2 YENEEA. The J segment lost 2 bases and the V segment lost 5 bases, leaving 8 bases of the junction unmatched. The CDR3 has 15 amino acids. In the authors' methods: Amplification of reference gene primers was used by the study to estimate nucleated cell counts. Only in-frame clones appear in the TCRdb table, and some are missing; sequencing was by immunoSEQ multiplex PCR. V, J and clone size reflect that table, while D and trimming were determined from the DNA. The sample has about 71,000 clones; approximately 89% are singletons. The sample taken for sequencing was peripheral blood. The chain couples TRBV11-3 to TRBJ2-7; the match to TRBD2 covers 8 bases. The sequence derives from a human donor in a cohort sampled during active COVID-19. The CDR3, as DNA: TGTGCCAGCAGCCTAGTAGCGGGGCCAGCCTACGAGCAGTACTTC. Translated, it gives CASSLVAGPAYEQYF.